This T cell receptor beta chain stems from a study of a mutant IDH1 vaccine in newly diagnosed glioma. About the research overall: The start of vaccination came 4-6 weeks after radiotherapy alone, or with temozolomide cycles. Before enrollment, the patients had been treated with radiotherapy alone, temozolomide alone, or both together. Most of them had received both. Visits V12 and V13 fell at weeks 35 and 47, respectively.

To note about this clone: The target antigen is unknown.

TCRdb keeps only in-frame clones here, not all; method: immunoSEQ multiplex PCR. The sample holds tens of thousands of clones; roughly four fifths are singletons and the top ten take about 4%. Regarding time point: week 47, end of study. Mutant IDH1 20-mer peptide, at 300 ug, made up each vaccine dose, with topical imiquimod. The CDR3 is 16 residues long. Trimming took 1 base from V and 2 from J, leaving 14 bases between them. CDR1 is SGHAT, CDR2 FQNNGV, per germline. This material consisted of PBMCs, taken from a glioma patient whose treatment included an IDH1 peptide vaccine. The sequence was obtained from a man aged 30 to 45 with glioma. The chain has TRBV11-2 and TRBJ2-5, with a possible D match to TRBD2 (6 bases). CDR3 DNA sequence: TGTGCCAGCAGCTTAGTGGGTAGCGGACCGCAAGAGACCCAGTACTTC. The encoded protein is CASSLVGSGPQETQYF.